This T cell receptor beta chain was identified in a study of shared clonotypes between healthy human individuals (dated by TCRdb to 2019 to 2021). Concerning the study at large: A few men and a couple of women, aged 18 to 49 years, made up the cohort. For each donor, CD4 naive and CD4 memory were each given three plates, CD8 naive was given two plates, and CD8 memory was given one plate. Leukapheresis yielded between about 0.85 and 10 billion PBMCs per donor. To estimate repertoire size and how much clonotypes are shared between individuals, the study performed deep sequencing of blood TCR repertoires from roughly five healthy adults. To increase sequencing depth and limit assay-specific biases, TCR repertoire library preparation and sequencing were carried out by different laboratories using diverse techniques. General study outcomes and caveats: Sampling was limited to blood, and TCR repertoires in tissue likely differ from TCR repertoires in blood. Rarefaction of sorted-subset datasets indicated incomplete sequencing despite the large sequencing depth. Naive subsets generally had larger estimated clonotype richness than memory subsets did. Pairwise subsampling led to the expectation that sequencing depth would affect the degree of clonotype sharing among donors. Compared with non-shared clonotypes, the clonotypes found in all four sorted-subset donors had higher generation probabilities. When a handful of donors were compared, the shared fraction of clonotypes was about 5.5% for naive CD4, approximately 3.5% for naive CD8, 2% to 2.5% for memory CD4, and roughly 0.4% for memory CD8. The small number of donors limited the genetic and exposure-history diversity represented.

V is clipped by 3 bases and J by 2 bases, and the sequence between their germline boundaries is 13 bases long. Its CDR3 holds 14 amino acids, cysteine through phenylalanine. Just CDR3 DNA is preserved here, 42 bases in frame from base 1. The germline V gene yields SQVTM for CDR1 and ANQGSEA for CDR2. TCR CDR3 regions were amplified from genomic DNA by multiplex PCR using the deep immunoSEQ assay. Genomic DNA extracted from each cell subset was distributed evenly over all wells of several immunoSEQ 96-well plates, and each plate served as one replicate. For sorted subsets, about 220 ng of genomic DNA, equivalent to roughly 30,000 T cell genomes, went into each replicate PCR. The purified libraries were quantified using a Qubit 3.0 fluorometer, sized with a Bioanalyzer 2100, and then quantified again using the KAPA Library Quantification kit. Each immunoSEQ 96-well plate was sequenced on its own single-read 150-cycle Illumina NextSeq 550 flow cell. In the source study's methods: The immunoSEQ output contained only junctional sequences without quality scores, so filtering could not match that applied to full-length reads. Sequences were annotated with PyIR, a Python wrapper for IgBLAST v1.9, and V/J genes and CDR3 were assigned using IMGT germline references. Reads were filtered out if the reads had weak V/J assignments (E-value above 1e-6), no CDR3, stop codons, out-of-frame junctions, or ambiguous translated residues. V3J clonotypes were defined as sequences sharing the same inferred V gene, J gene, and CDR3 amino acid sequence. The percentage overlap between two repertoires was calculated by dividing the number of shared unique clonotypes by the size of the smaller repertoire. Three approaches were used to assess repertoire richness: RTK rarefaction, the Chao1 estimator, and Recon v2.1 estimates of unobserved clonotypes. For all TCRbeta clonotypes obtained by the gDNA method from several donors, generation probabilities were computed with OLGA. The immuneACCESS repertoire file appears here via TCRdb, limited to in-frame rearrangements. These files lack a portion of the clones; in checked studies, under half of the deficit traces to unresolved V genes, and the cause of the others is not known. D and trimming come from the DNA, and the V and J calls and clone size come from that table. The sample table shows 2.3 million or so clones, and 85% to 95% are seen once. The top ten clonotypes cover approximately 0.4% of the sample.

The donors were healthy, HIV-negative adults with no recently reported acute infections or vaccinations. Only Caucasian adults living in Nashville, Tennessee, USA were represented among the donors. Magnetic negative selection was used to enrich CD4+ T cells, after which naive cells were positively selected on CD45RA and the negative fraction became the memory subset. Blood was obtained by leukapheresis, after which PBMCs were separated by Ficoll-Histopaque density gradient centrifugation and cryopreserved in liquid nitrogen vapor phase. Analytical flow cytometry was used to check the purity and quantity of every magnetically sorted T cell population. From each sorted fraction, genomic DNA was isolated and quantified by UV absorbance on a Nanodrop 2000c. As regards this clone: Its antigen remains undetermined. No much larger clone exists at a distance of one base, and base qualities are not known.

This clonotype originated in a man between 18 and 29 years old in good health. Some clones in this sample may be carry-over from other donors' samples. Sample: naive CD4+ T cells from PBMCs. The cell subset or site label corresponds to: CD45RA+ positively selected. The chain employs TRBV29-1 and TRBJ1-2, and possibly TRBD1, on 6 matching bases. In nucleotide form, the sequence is TGCAGCGTTGATGGGACAAGGGGGAACTATGGCTACACCTTC. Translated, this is CSVDGTRGNYGYTF.